A single sample gave rise to the 29 T cell receptor beta chains below, sequenced in a study of cytomegalovirus exposure and HLA in healthy donors. This PCR relied on a set of 60 Vbeta primers and 13 Jbeta primers. The assay was immunoSEQ multiplex PCR, and TCRdb's table has in-frame clones only and misses some. The sample has more than 140,000 clones; 50% to 75% are singletons. Sequenced material: PBMCs. Receptor source: a woman younger than 45 in good health and CMV-seropositive.

A few counts support this clone. V and J are TRBV6-5 and TRBJ1-1; tentative D call: TRBD1 (5 bases). Looked up from germline, CDR1 is MNHEY and CDR2 is SVGAGI. The V end was cut by 0 bases, the J end by 0 bases, with 11 bases between. The CDR3 totals 16 residues. DNA for the CDR3: TGTGCCAGCAGTTACTCGTATGGGGCCATGAACACTGAAGCTTTCTTT. It is translated as CASSYSYGAMNTEAFF.

The V gene is TRBV2, the J gene TRBJ1-1, with a possible D match to TRBD1 (5 bases). There are 13 residues in the CDR3. Trimming pared 1 base from V and 8 bases from J, leaving 11 bases between. Germline lookup yields CDR1 SNHLY and CDR2 FYNNEI. The CDR3 DNA follows: TGTGCCAGCAGTGAAGGCGGGGCCACCGAAGCTTTCTTT. Its translation: CASSEGGATEAFF.

V and J are TRBV19 and TRBJ2-7; TRBD1 matches at 8 bases. Germline values: CDR1 LNHDA, CDR2 SQIVND (reference sequence). This CDR3 is built from 15 residues. The junction had 8 bases not matched to a gene; V was cut back by 3 bases and J by 4 bases. The CDR3 reads CASSMAGGPFYEQYF. The CDR3 nucleotides are TGTGCCAGTAGTATGGCAGGGGGCCCTTTTTACGAGCAGTACTTC.

The J gene is TRBJ2-2, the V gene TRBV7-9, with 7 nucleotides matching TRBD1. Germline loops: CDR1 SEHNR, CDR2 FQNEAQ (reference sequence). V lost 4 bases, J lost 2 bases, and 4 bases stayed unmatched. The length of the CDR3 is 15 residues. CDR3 in DNA: TGTGCCAGCAGCTCCGGGACAGCTAACACCGGGGAGCTGTTTTTT. Translated, it gives CASSSGTANTGELFF. Looking up the rest from reference TRBV7-9 and TRBJ2-2 gives the full variable domain: DTGVSQNPRHKITKRGQNVTFRCDPISEHNRLYWYRQTLGQGPEFLTYFQNEAQLEKSRLLSDRFSAERPKGSFSTLEIQRTEQGDSAMYLCASSSGTANTGELFFGEGSRLTVL.

J is TRBJ2-2 and V is TRBV14, with 13 positions matching TRBD2. The V gene's germline CDR1 is SGHDN and CDR2 FVKESK. After removal of 1 base from V and 6 bases from J, the junction contained 2 bases not matched to a gene. This CDR3 contains 16 residues. The CDR3 DNA reads TGTGCCAGCAGCCAAGCCGGGACTAGCGGGGCCGGGGAGCTGTTTTTT. It encodes CASSQAGTSGAGELFF. The full variable domain, with the rest looked up from reference TRBV14 and TRBJ2-2, is EAGVTQFPSHSVIEKGQTVTLRCDPISGHDNLYWYRRVMGKEIKFLLHFVKESKQDESGMPNNRFLAERTGGTYSTLKVQPAELEDSGVYFCASSQAGTSGAGELFFGEGSRLTVL.

This chain joins TRBV6-1 and TRBJ2-2; 10 nucleotides match TRBD2. The V segment lost 7 bases and the J segment 6 bases; nucleotides outside the gene matches: 8. The CDR3 has 15 amino acids. CDR1 and CDR2 from the germline V gene are MNHNS and SASEGT. The CDR3, as DNA: TGTGCCAGCATTCTAGCGGGAGTATCTTCCGGGGAGCTGTTTTTT. Protein product: CASILAGVSSGELFF.

This clone was seen only a few times. The CDR3 reads CAMLAGGRDTQYF. In DNA form, the CDR3 reads TGTGCCATGCTAGCGGGGGGACGGGATACGCAGTATTTT. The chain recombines TRBV2 with TRBJ2-3, with 11 positions matching TRBD2. The germline gives CDR1 SNHLY, CDR2 FYNNEI. The CDR3 totals 13 residues. J lost 6 bases, V lost 10 bases, and 6 bases had no gene match. Based on the CDR3 plus reference TRBV2 and TRBJ2-3, the full variable domain is EPEVTQTPSHQVTQMGQEVILRCVPISNHLYFYWYRQILGQKVEFLVSFYNNEISEKSEIFDDQFSVERPDGSNFTLKIRSTKLEDSAMYFCAMLAGGRDTQYFGPGTRLTVL.

The V gene is TRBV6-1, the J gene TRBJ1-5; D call uncertain. The CDR3 is made up of 16 amino acids. The ends were cut back, 1 base at V and 2 bases at J, with 12 bases in the middle. Germline CDR1 reads MNHNS; CDR2 reads SASEGT. The CDR3 nucleotides read TGTGCCAGCAGTGAAGATTCCAGGATCCGCAATCAGCCCCAGCATTTT. Protein sequence: CASSEDSRIRNQPQHF.

CDR3 protein: CASSFGLQVDEQYF. The CDR3 coding sequence is TGCGCCAGCAGCTTCGGGTTACAAGTAGACGAGCAGTACTTC. This chain connects TRBV5-1 to TRBJ2-7; D is unresolved. V dropped 2 bases and J dropped 5 bases, with 14 bases sitting between them. CDR1 is SGHRS and CDR2 is YFSETQ in the germline V gene. This CDR3 is built from 14 residues.

The chain combines TRBV11-2 with TRBJ2-2; perhaps TRBD2 as D (5 bases). This CDR3 spans 15 amino acids. Per germline, CDR1 SGHAT and CDR2 FQNNGV. V dropped 4 bases and J dropped 7 bases, with 16 bases sitting between them. The CDR3 is CASSSLLVRNGELFF. The CDR3 DNA is TGTGCCAGCAGCTCGCTACTAGTTCGTAACGGGGAGCTGTTTTTT.

The V and J genes are TRBV11-2 and TRBJ1-2, with 7 bases aligning to TRBD1. Per the germline V gene, CDR1 is SGHAT and CDR2 is FQNNGV. The junction had 3 bases not matched to a gene; V was cut back by 4 bases and J by 4 bases. This CDR3 spans 13 amino acids. This CDR3 is CASSSTGPYGYTF. The CDR3 DNA follows: TGTGCCAGCAGCTCGACAGGGCCCTATGGCTACACCTTC.

V gene TRBV5-1 combines with J gene TRBJ2-3; tentative D call: TRBD2 (6 bases). The V end was cut by 2 bases, the J end by 3 bases, with 19 bases between. Per the germline V gene, CDR1 is SGHRS and CDR2 is YFSETQ. The CDR3 spans 17 residues. The CDR3 sequence is CASSFETGGTRTDTQYF. In DNA form, the CDR3 reads TGCGCCAGCAGCTTCGAAACTGGCGGGACCCGTACAGATACGCAGTATTTT.

J is TRBJ1-2 and V is TRBV28; weak D call: TRBD1 (6 bases). In germline, CDR1 is MDHEN, CDR2 SYDVKM. This CDR3 is built from 14 residues. V lost 4 bases, J lost 2 bases, and 11 bases lay in between. CDR3: CASSSMGANYGYTF. CDR3 nucleotides: TGTGCCAGCAGTTCCATGGGGGCAAACTATGGCTACACCTTC.

The chain employs TRBV5-1 and TRBJ2-5, with 8 bases that match TRBD1. The end of the DNA aligns better with TRBJ2-7, so the J call may be wrong. Germline V gene lookup returns CDR1 SGHRS and CDR2 YFSETQ. CDR3 length: 14 residues. CDR3 loop: CASSFQGADYEQYF. As DNA, the CDR3 is TGCGCCAGCAGCTTTCAGGGGGCGGACTACGAGCAGTACTTC.

In this sample, this clone turned up a few times. V and J are TRBV7-2 and TRBJ2-3; D not resolved. The CDR3 spans 12 residues. With 1 base removed from V and 11 bases from J, the gap between germline ends came to 10 bases. Germline assignment: CDR1 SGHTA and CDR2 FQGNSA. Written as DNA, the CDR3 is TGTGCCAGCAGCTTAGGGCTGGGCCAGCAGTATTTT. It encodes CASSLGLGQQYF.

This sequence joins TRBV7-9 and TRBJ1-3; D not resolved. V was shortened by 1 base and J by 0 bases, with 10 bases between the two germline ends. Germline CDR1 SEHNR, CDR2 FQNEAQ (reference sequence). This CDR3 has 16 amino acids. CDR3 sequence reads: CASSLGQASSGNTIYF. CDR3 coding DNA: TGTGCCAGCAGCTTAGGCCAGGCTTCCTCTGGAAACACCATATATTTT. Looking up the rest from reference TRBV7-9 and TRBJ1-3 gives the full variable domain: DTGVSQNPRHKITKRGQNVTFRCDPISEHNRLYWYRQTLGQGPEFLTYFQNEAQLEKSRLLSDRFSAERPKGSFSTLEIQRTEQGDSAMYLCASSLGQASSGNTIYFGEGSWLTVV.

This rearrangement joins TRBV5-1 to TRBJ1-3; 7 nucleotides align to TRBD1. The ends lost 0 bases at V and 2 bases at J; junction bases unmatched: 8. The CDR3 spans 17 residues. CDR1 is SGHRS and CDR2 is YFSETQ in the germline V gene. CDR3 in amino acids: CASSLVQGRLTGNTIYF. For the CDR3, the DNA is TGCGCCAGCAGCTTGGTACAGGGGAGGTTGACTGGAAACACCATATATTTT.

The chain combines TRBV10-3 with TRBJ1-3; D ambiguous. Germline V gives CDR1 ENHRY, CDR2 SYGVKD. Trimming cost V 3 bases and J 0 bases, with 9 bases left between them. The CDR3 spans 15 residues. CDR3 bases: TGTGCCATCAGTGAAGGCGGGAGCTCTGGAAACACCATATATTTT. This sequence encodes CAISEGGSSGNTIYF.

DNA for the CDR3: TGCGCCAGCAGAAACAGACAGGGCGAGAACACTGAAGCTTTCTTT. It yields the protein CASRNRQGENTEAFF. J is TRBJ1-1 and V is TRBV10-1; 7 nucleotides agree with TRBD1. The CDR3 consists of 15 residues. CDR1 and CDR2 from the germline V gene are WNHNN and SYGVQD (reference sequence). V shed 6 bases and J 1 base; nucleotides not matched to a gene: 8.

This clone has only a few counts. The V gene is TRBV9, the J gene TRBJ1-4; tentatively, D is TRBD1 (5 bases). This CDR3 is 16 amino acids long. The V gene's germline CDR1 is SGDLS and CDR2 YYNGEE. Trimming removed 3 bases from V and 5 bases from J, with 17 bases in between. CDR3 in amino acids: CASSARAAGPNEKLFF. CDR3 DNA sequence: TGTGCCAGCAGCGCCCGGGCGGCAGGGCCAAATGAAAAACTGTTTTTT.

This chain connects TRBV18 to TRBJ1-5; D not certain. Trimming shortened V by 3 bases and J by 5 bases, and 8 bases separated the two germline ends. Germline V lookup: CDR1 KGHSH, CDR2 LQKENI. The CDR3 is 13 amino acids. CDR3 loop: CASSPGYDQPQHF. CDR3 DNA: TGTGCCAGCTCACCCGGGTACGATCAGCCCCAGCATTTT.

The V call is TRBV19, the J call TRBJ1-1; 9 nucleotides align to TRBD1. Germline V gene lookup returns CDR1 LNHDA and CDR2 SQIVND (reference sequence). The CDR3 is 14 residues long. Trimming at V came to 5 bases and at J to 6 bases, leaving 7 bases not matched to a gene. CDR3 sequence reads: CASSETGGYAEAFF. The CDR3 DNA is TGTGCCAGTAGTGAGACAGGGGGGTATGCTGAAGCTTTCTTT. The full variable domain, completed using reference TRBV19 and TRBJ1-1, is DGGITQSPKYLFRKEGQNVTLSCEQNLNHDAMYWYRQDPGQGLRLIYYSQIVNDFQKGDIAEGYSVSREKKESFPLTVTSAQKNPTAFYLCASSETGGYAEAFFGQGTRLTVV.

DNA of the CDR3: TGTGCCAGCAGCTCAACAGGCAGCGGCTACACCTTC. Protein: CASSSTGSGYTF. The rearrangement joins TRBV11-2 to TRBJ1-2; weak D call: TRBD1 (5 bases). The CDR3 has 12 residues. The germline V and J ends were trimmed by 4 bases and 8 bases, with 11 bases remaining between them. Germline CDR1 is SGHAT and CDR2 is FQNNGV. The whole variable domain, filled in from reference TRBV11-2 and TRBJ1-2, reads EAGVAQSPRYKIIEKRQSVAFWCNPISGHATLYWYQQILGQGPKLLIQFQNNGVVDDSQLPKDRFSAERLKGVDSTLKIQPAKLEDSAVYLCASSSTGSGYTFGSGTRLTVV.

J is TRBJ2-7 and V is TRBV2, with D unclear. The CDR3 covers 12 residues. Germline values: CDR1 SNHLY, CDR2 FYNNEI. V was cut by 4 bases and J by 6 bases, with 10 bases left in between. The CDR3 coding sequence is TGTGCCAGCAGTGTCTTCAGAGGCGAGCAGTACTTC. It codes for CASSVFRGEQYF. Based on the CDR3 plus reference TRBV2 and TRBJ2-7, the full variable domain is EPEVTQTPSHQVTQMGQEVILRCVPISNHLYFYWYRQILGQKVEFLVSFYNNEISEKSEIFDDQFSVERPDGSNFTLKIRSTKLEDSAMYFCASSVFRGEQYFGPGTRLTVT.

The chain uses TRBV19 and TRBJ1-2, with a possible D match to TRBD1 (5 bases). CDR3 length: 12 residues. The V gene's germline CDR1 is LNHDA and CDR2 SQIVND (reference sequence). Deletions cut 5 bases from V and 7 bases from J, with 11 bases between. The CDR3: CASSQGLSGYTF. The CDR3 nucleotides are TGTGCCAGTAGTCAGGGTCTGTCTGGCTACACCTTC.

The table lists this clone with a few counts. The chain carries TRBV27 and TRBJ1-2, with a tentative D call TRBD1 (6 bases). The ends were cut back, 8 bases at V and 0 bases at J, with 22 bases in the middle. The CDR3 is 17 amino acids. Germline values: CDR1 MNHEY, CDR2 SMNVEV (reference sequence). CDR3 coding DNA: TGTGCCAGCCTCTGGCCGGGACACCCGAATCCTAACTATGGCTACACCTTC. Protein: CASLWPGHPNPNYGYTF.

The V gene is TRBV2, the J gene TRBJ2-7; 11 nucleotides align to TRBD1. Germline V lookup: CDR1 SNHLY, CDR2 FYNNEI. This CDR3 has 13 residues. V was pared by 6 bases and J by 6 bases, with 4 bases of the junction left unmatched. The CDR3 nucleotides read TGTGCCAGCAGGGACAGGGGGCGCTCCGAGCAGTACTTC. Encoded protein: CASRDRGRSEQYF. Looking up the rest from reference TRBV2 and TRBJ2-7 gives the full variable domain: EPEVTQTPSHQVTQMGQEVILRCVPISNHLYFYWYRQILGQKVEFLVSFYNNEISEKSEIFDDQFSVERPDGSNFTLKIRSTKLEDSAMYFCASRDRGRSEQYFGPGTRLTVT.

The rearrangement uses TRBV5-6 and TRBJ2-1, with D hard to call. This CDR3 is built from 14 residues. Looked up from germline, CDR1 is SGHDT and CDR2 is YYEEEE. Deletions cut 3 bases from V and 5 bases from J, with 12 bases between. The CDR3 region is CASSWSYWNNEQFF. CDR3 bases: TGTGCCAGCAGCTGGAGCTACTGGAACAATGAGCAGTTCTTC.

This clone was seen a handful of times. The CDR3 DNA reads as TGTGCCAGTCGTACAGGGGGAGGAATAGCTAACTATGGCTACACCTTC. Translating gives CASRTGGGIANYGYTF. The chain recombines TRBV27 with TRBJ1-2; TRBD1 matches at 8 bases. CDR1 and CDR2 (germline): MNHEY, SMNVEV (reference sequence). V was clipped by 9 bases and J by 0 bases; unmatched bases: 12. The CDR3 sequence is 16 residues long.